The clone carrying this T cell receptor (beta chain) showed up just once. This specimen comes from a study of blood T cell repertoires in COVID-19. Whole-study context: Acute and convalescent COVID-19 specimens originated in the United States, Italy and Spain. From T cells, B-cell-depleted T cells, or PBMCs came the material, which was cDNA or gDNA.

Per the study methods: Amplification of reference gene primers provided the estimated nucleated cell counts. The data were produced by immunoSEQ multiplex PCR, yet TCRdb's version contains in-frame clones alone and is incomplete. V and J calls and clone size are as listed in that table; D and trimming were resolved from the DNA. The repertoire holds over 200,000 clones, with 88% as singletons. The germline V and J ends were trimmed by 3 bases and 2 bases, with 8 bases remaining between them. Germline lookup yields CDR1 MGHDK and CDR2 SYGVNS. The CDR3 length is 14 residues. The sequence was collected from a man between 60 and 70 years old who had recovered from COVID-19. V gene TRBV25-1 combines with J gene TRBJ1-5; D may be TRBD1 (5 bases). The specimen sequenced was peripheral blood. The CDR3 region is CASSEEGGNQPQHF. The CDR3 bases are TGTGCCAGCAGTGAGGAAGGGGGCAATCAGCCCCAGCATTTT.